Presented here are 5 T cell receptor beta chains from one specimen sequenced in a study of metastatic and nonmetastatic thyroid tumors. TCRdb re-called the PCR reads via MiXCR. The sample carries some 83,000 clones, 9.5% to 15% recorded once. Not a single patient had been given any form of treatment at any point before undergoing thyroid surgery. Material: tumor tissue. The source is a female donor with papillary thyroid cancer or a benign thyroid nodule (not recorded which). Some clones in this sample may be carry-over from other donors' samples.

There are many counts of this clone. The gene calls are TRBV28 and TRBJ1-1; tentative D call: TRBD1 (5 bases). The germline V gene encodes CDR1 MDHEN and CDR2 SYDVKM. Trimming left V 7 bases short and J 7 bases short, with 13 bases between. CDR3 length: 12 residues. The CDR3 loop reads CASTFGASEAFF. CDR3 bases: TGTGCCAGCACCTTCGGGGCCAGTGAAGCTTTCTTT.

In this sample, this clone turned up many times. This chain connects TRBV10-1 to TRBJ1-6; possible D gene TRBD1, 6 bases. Deletions cut 10 bases from V and 8 bases from J, with 12 bases between. Germline V CDR1 and CDR2: WNHNN, SYGVQD (reference sequence). The CDR3 consists of 12 residues. CDR3 sequence: CAIFTGYSPLHF. The DNA of the CDR3 is TGCGCCATCTTCACAGGGTATTCACCCCTCCACTTT.

This clone was counted ten times or more. This chain joins TRBV19 and TRBJ1-2, with D perhaps matching TRBD1 (6 bases). With 7 bases removed from V and 9 bases from J, the gap between germline ends came to 18 bases. This CDR3 is 13 amino acids long. The V gene's germline CDR1 is LNHDA and CDR2 SQIVND (reference sequence). Here the CDR3 DNA reads TGTGCCAGTACCACGGACAGAACTCCTAGCTACACCTTC. As protein: CASTTDRTPSYTF.

Ten or more counts support this clone. The V gene is TRBV4-1, the J gene TRBJ1-6, with TRBD1 as a possible D gene (5 bases). The germline gives CDR1 MGHRA, CDR2 YSYEKL. The length of the CDR3 is 17 residues. Trimming pared 4 bases from V and 7 bases from J, leaving 20 bases between. The CDR3 DNA follows: TGCGCCAGCAGCCCTTTTGAGGGGCGGGGGGGGAATTCACCCCTCCACTTT. Protein product: CASSPFEGRGGNSPLHF.

Worth noting for this clone: Possible read error: a much larger clone is one base away. The chain uses TRBV2 and TRBJ2-7; a possible D gene is TRBD1 (5 bases). Trimming stripped 8 bases from V and 2 bases from J, with 7 bases between. The length of the CDR3 is 11 residues. Germline loops: CDR1 SNHLY, CDR2 FYNNEI. CDR3 in DNA: TGTGCCAGCGGACATCCCTACGAGCAGTACTTC. It translates to CASGHPYEQYF.